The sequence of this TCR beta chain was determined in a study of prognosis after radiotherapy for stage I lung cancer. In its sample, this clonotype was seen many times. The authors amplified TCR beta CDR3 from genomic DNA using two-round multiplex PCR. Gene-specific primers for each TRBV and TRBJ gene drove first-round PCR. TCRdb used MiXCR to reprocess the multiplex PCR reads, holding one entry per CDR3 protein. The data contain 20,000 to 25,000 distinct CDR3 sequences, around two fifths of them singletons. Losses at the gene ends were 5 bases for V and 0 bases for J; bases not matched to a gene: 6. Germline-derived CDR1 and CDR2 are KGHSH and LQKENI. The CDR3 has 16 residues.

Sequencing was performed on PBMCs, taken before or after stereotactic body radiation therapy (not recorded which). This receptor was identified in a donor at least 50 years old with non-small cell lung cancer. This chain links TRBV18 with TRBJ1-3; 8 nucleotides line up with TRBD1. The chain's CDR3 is CASSAYRGSSGNTIYF. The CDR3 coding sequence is TGTGCCAGCTCAGCTTACAGGGGGTCCTCTGGAAACACCATATATTTT.